The clone carrying this T cell receptor beta chain was recorded a few times. The antigen remains undetermined. TCRdb itself ran the reads through MiXCR, one entry per CDR3 protein. The sample includes under 200,000 distinct CDR3 sequences, about 20% seen only once; the top ten take 25%. V was trimmed by 2 bases and J by 1 base, leaving 8 bases between them. The CDR3 length is 14 residues. CDR1 and CDR2 from the germline V gene are MNHNS and SASEGT. This sample is part of a study of T cell repertoires in cytomegalovirus infection. Overall study: CMV epitopes used comprised recently identified HLA-C-restricted ones and well-studied HLA-B-restricted ones. Based on public TCR beta signatures, there were indications of CMV infection and of a matching HLA type. Study-level points and caveats: Dominating the ex vivo response were TCR beta clonotypes that were CMV-specific and HLA-C-restricted.

The clonotype was recovered from a human donor in good health (CMV status not recorded). Some clones in this sample may be carry-over from other donors' samples. The sequencing used CD8+ T cells from cultured PBMCs, collected from culture after CMV antigen stimulation. The chain recombines TRBV6-1 with TRBJ1-1; D is uncertain. CDR3 sequence (DNA): TGTGCCAGCAGTGAACGACCTTGGAACACTGAAGCTTTCTTT. Its translation: CASSERPWNTEAFF.